The source of this T cell receptor (beta chain) is a study of blood T cells in healthy people across ages. Trimming took 0 bases from V and 0 from J; bases not matched to a gene: 2. The CDR3 sequence is 15 residues long. Germline CDR1 reads DFQATT; CDR2 reads SNEGSKA (reference sequence). Combining a sample-barcoded 5' primer with a J-beta primer mix, a second PCR ran for roughly 7 to 12 cycles. Every cDNA molecule bore a tag from a template-switch adaptor containing 12 random nucleotides. TCRdb re-called the 5' RACE reads with MiXCR, one entry per CDR3 protein. This sample has about 1.4 million distinct CDR3 sequences; almost 60% occur once, and the top ten carry over 6.5%.

Input material: blood. This TCR was sampled from a man aged 18-30 years in good health. The chain uses TRBV20-1 and TRBJ2-1, with TRBD1 identical over 7 bases. The chain's CDR3 is CSARDRQGSYNEQFF. For the CDR3, the DNA is TGCAGTGCTAGAGACCGACAGGGCTCCTACAATGAGCAGTTCTTC.